These T cell receptor beta chains were read from a single sample in a study of blood T cell repertoires in COVID-19. Produced via immunoSEQ multiplex PCR; TCRdb's table is partial and in-frame only. The sample has about 52,000 clones, 81% seen once. Material for sequencing was peripheral blood. The receptors were gathered from a woman aged 80 or over with COVID-19, enrolled during active disease. Both conserved end residues are part of each CDR3. A D gene is named only where the DNA matches it firmly. Clone size appears in some rows only: once, few, many, or a class for an expanded clone.

V gene	clone size	D gene	J gene	CDR3 DNA	CDR3 protein
TRBV27	.	.	TRBJ2-7	TGTGCCAGCAGTTTCAGCCGGGACGAGCAGTACTTC	CASSFSRDEQYF
TRBV7-9	.	.	TRBJ2-3	TGTGCCAGCAGCCCCCATAGCACAGATACGCAGTATTTT	CASSPHSTDTQYF
TRBV27	.	.	TRBJ1-5	TGTGCCAGCAGTTCCAACCTAAATCCGAGACAGCCAGGCAATCAGCCCCAGCATTTT	CASSSNLNPRQPGNQPQHF
TRBV5-8	.	TRBD1	TRBJ1-4	TGTGCCAGCAGCTGGAGGGACAGGACAAATGAAAAACTGTTTTTT	CASSWRDRTNEKLFF
TRBV6-6	.	.	TRBJ2-7	TGTGCCAGCAGGGGGACTTCTGAATACGAGCAGTACTTC	CASRGTSEYEQYF
TRBV12-5	.	TRBD1	TRBJ2-4	TGTGCTAGTGCCCCGGGACAGGGGGCCAACATTCAGTACTTC	CASAPGQGANIQYF
TRBV2	.	TRBD1	TRBJ2-7	TGTGCCAGCAGCCCCACGACAGGGGGCTTTGACGAGCAGTACTTC	CASSPTTGGFDEQYF
TRBV19	.	TRBD1	TRBJ2-7	TGTGCCAGTAGTGGGACAGGGTTCTACGAGCAGTACTTC	CASSGTGFYEQYF
TRBV28	.	.	TRBJ1-2	TGTGCCAGCAGTTTAGAGGCCCGCAACTATGGCTACACCTTC	CASSLEARNYGYTF
TRBV20-1	.	TRBD1	TRBJ1-1	TGCAGTGCTAGTCCGGGAGGGGGCCGAGCTTTCTTT	CSASPGGGRAFF
TRBV18	few	.	TRBJ2-2	TGTGCCAGCTCAGCCGGGACTGGGAACACCGGGGAGCTGTTTTTT	CASSAGTGNTGELFF
TRBV6-2/TRBV6-3	few	TRBD2	TRBJ2-5	TGTGCCAGCAGTTACTCCCTAGCGGCCGACCAAGAGACCCAGTACTTC	CASSYSLAADQETQYF
TRBV6-5	.	TRBD1	TRBJ2-5	TGTGCCAGCAGTTTGGGGACAGGGAGGGAGACCCAGTACTTC	CASSLGTGRETQYF
TRBV3-1/TRBV3-2	.	.	TRBJ2-1	TGTGCCAGCAGCCAAGTTGAGGGAGGTCTCTCCGAGCAGTTCTTC	CASSQVEGGLSEQFF
TRBV11-2	.	.	TRBJ2-7	TGTGCCAGCAGCTTAAGGACAGCCAGGAGTTCCTACGAGCAGTACTTC	CASSLRTARSSYEQYF
TRBV18	.	.	TRBJ1-1	TGTGCCAGCTCACCTCGAATTGATGGCAGACAGAACACTGAAGCTTTCTTT	CASSPRIDGRQNTEAFF
TRBV19	.	.	TRBJ2-1	TGTGCCAGTAGTATAACCGCCTCCTACCGAGTGAATGAGCAGTTCTTC	CASSITASYRVNEQFF
TRBV7-2	.	.	TRBJ2-1	TGTGCCAGCAGCTCCCGGACTCGGTACAATGAGCAGTTCTTC	CASSSRTRYNEQFF
TRBV5-1	.	.	TRBJ2-3	TGCGCCAGCAGCTTGGGTCAGCTCTCCGGGACGCAGTATTTT	CASSLGQLSGTQYF
TRBV19	.	TRBD1	TRBJ1-5	TGTGCCACAAAGACGCTCGGACAGGCGGAGCAGCCCCAGCATTTT	CATKTLGQAEQPQHF
TRBV18	.	.	TRBJ1-5	TGTGCCAGCTCACCTGGGCAGGGACTTCCCCAGCATTTT	CASSPGQGLPQHF
TRBV19	.	TRBD1	TRBJ1-2	TGTGCCAGTAGTATGGGACAGGGGGCGAACTATGGCTACACCTTC	CASSMGQGANYGYTF
TRBV5-4	.	TRBD1	TRBJ2-7	TGTGCCAGCAGCCCAGGGGGCTACGAGCAGTACTTC	CASSPGGYEQYF
TRBV10-2	.	TRBD1	TRBJ1-5	TGCGCCAGCAGCTCCGGGACAGGGATTCAGCCCCAGCATTTT	CASSSGTGIQPQHF
TRBV10-3	.	.	TRBJ1-6	TGTGCCATCAGGACCCCGGGGAATTCACCCCTCCACTTT	CAIRTPGNSPLHF
TRBV7-9	few	.	TRBJ1-1	TGTGCCAGCAGCTTAGTAATGAACACTGAAGCTTTCTTT	CASSLVMNTEAFF
TRBV25-1	.	TRBD1	TRBJ1-2	TGTGCCAGCAGTACCGGAGGCAGGGGGCAAGATGGCTACACCTTC	CASSTGGRGQDGYTF
TRBV18	.	TRBD2	TRBJ2-1	TGTGCCAGCTCCCAATTAGCGGGAGGTGAGCAGTTCTTC	CASSQLAGGEQFF
TRBV18	.	TRBD2	TRBJ2-7	TGTGCCAGCTCACCACTCGTAGGGGAGGGGGAGCAGTACTTC	CASSPLVGEGEQYF
TRBV28	.	TRBD2	TRBJ2-2	TGTGCTACATTCCGGGCGGGAGATTTCGGGGAGCTGTTTTTT	CATFRAGDFGELFF
TRBV4-2	many	TRBD2	TRBJ2-7	TGTGCCAGCAGTCTCTTCGGCGGGGGAAGCTCCTACGAGCAGTACTTC	CASSLFGGGSSYEQYF
TRBV5-1	.	.	TRBJ2-1	TGCGCCAGCAGCTTCCCCGGGACTTCCCCTGAGCAGTTCTTC	CASSFPGTSPEQFF
TRBV6-5	few	TRBD1	TRBJ2-7	TGTGCCAGTCGTCGTAGACAGGGGCCCTACGAGCAGTACTTC	CASRRRQGPYEQYF
TRBV18	.	.	TRBJ2-7	TGTGCCAGCTCACAATTGGGACACCAACCCTACGAGCAGTACTTC	CASSQLGHQPYEQYF
TRBV30	few	.	TRBJ2-7	TGTGCCTGGAGCCCCGGGATTTCCCACGAGCAGTACTTC	CAWSPGISHEQYF
TRBV5-5	.	TRBD2	TRBJ2-7	TGTGCCAGCAGCGAAGGGGCGGGAGGGCCCCTCGAGCAGTACTTC	CASSEGAGGPLEQYF
TRBV6-5	.	.	TRBJ2-1	TGTGCCAGCAGAGGATACAGGAGCTCCTACAATGAGCAGTTCTTC	CASRGYRSSYNEQFF
TRBV27	.	TRBD1	TRBJ2-3	TGTGCCAGCAGACGAAGGGGGCAAGCAGATACGCAGTATTTT	CASRRRGQADTQYF
TRBV27	.	.	TRBJ2-7	TGTGCCAGCAGTTTAAGCCCGGAGGCTTACGAGCAGTACTTC	CASSLSPEAYEQYF
TRBV5-1	.	.	TRBJ2-2	TGCGCCAGCAGCTTGAGGACACCGGAGAACGGGGAGCTGTTTTTT	CASSLRTPENGELFF
TRBV18	.	.	TRBJ2-7	TGTGCCAGCTCACTATCCCAGGTCGGCTACGAGCAGTACTTC	CASSLSQVGYEQYF
TRBV7-3	.	.	TRBJ2-1	TGTGCCAGCAGCTTCACCTACCTTGGTGAGCAGTTCTTC	CASSFTYLGEQFF
TRBV9	.	TRBD1	TRBJ2-1	TGTGCCAGCAGCACCCGACAGGGGGGCTCCTACAATGAGCAGTTCTTC	CASSTRQGGSYNEQFF
TRBV24-1	.	TRBD2	TRBJ2-1	TGTGCCACCAGTGACCCTCTAGCGGGAGGGAATGATGAGCAGTTCTTC	CATSDPLAGGNDEQFF
TRBV19	.	TRBD1	TRBJ1-5	TGTGCCAGTAGTGCCCGGGACAGAAGCTGGGGTAGCAATCAGCCCCAGCATTTT	CASSARDRSWGSNQPQHF
TRBV10-3	.	.	TRBJ2-3	TGTGCCATCAGGGGAGGAGGACAAGGGGCCGATACGCAGTATTTT	CAIRGGGQGADTQYF
TRBV6-6	.	.	TRBJ2-7	TGTGCCAGCAGTCCCACTCGGGGAAGTGCCTACGAGCAGTACTTC	CASSPTRGSAYEQYF